What follows is one T cell receptor (beta chain) and its context. V shed 6 bases and J shed 2 bases, with 7 bases lying between them. This CDR3 region has 13 residues. CDR1 KGHSH and CDR2 LQKENI come from the germline V gene. Profiling relied on immunoSEQ multiplex PCR, and the TCRdb table lists in-frame clones only, not all of them. The data hold approximately 200,000 clones, with more than 60% observed a single time. The data belong to a study of blood T cell repertoires in COVID-19. The TCR was taken from a woman aged 50 to 60 with acute or convalescent COVID-19. What was sequenced was peripheral blood. The gene calls are TRBV18 and TRBJ1-4; no clear D. The CDR3: CASSRVTNEKLFF. The CDR3 DNA follows: TGTGCCAGCTCCCGGGTCACTAATGAAAAACTGTTTTTT.